This TCR beta chain was observed in a study of metastatic and nonmetastatic thyroid tumors. Study-level background: Blood and tumor or nodule tissue repertoires from malignant and benign thyroid patients were compared. Study observations and caveats: In both blood and tumor samples, TCR beta diversity was reported significantly higher for malignant than benign nodules.

The CDR3 extends over 14 amino acids. Germline V gives CDR1 MNHEY, CDR2 SMNVEV (reference sequence). V was shortened by 5 bases and J by 6 bases, with 14 bases between the two germline ends. Prior to thyroid surgery, none of the patients had received any treatment. Authors' processing steps: Between-group CDR3 differences, defined by clinicopathological status, yielded a distant-metastasis classifier for papillary thyroid cancer. TCRdb re-called the PCR reads with MiXCR. The V and J calls were determined by TCRdb, not by the authors. The sample carries some 45,000 clones, roughly 12% recorded once. About this clone itself: Its target is unknown.

The TCR originated in a male donor with papillary thyroid cancer or a benign thyroid nodule (not recorded which). Some clones in this sample may be carry-over from other donors' samples. The sequencing input was blood. This chain uses TRBV27 with TRBJ1-5, with D maybe TRBD1 (5 bases). The CDR3 DNA reads as TGTGCCAGCAGTGGGCAGGGTGCTTGTCAGCCCCAGCATTTT. Translated: CASSGQGACQPQHF.